This record covers a single T cell receptor beta chain. These data belong to a study of blood T cells in healthy people across ages. CDR3 length: 15 amino acids. After removal of 4 bases from V and 7 bases from J, the junction contained 10 bases not matched to a gene. Germline CDR1 reads SGHDN; CDR2 reads FVKESK. Using a J-beta primer mix together with a sample-barcoded 5' primer, a second PCR was run for roughly 7 to 12 cycles. TCRdb re-called the 5' RACE reads with MiXCR, one entry per CDR3 protein. The data show roughly 1.7 million distinct CDR3 sequences, roughly a third seen once. Sequenced: blood. This TCR was sampled from a woman in her twenties or thirties in good health. The rearrangement joins TRBV14 to TRBJ2-1; 7 bases line up with TRBD2. The CDR3 loop reads CASSPRGGRGNEQFF. The CDR3, as DNA: TGTGCCAGCAGCCCCCGGGGCGGGAGAGGGAATGAGCAGTTCTTC.